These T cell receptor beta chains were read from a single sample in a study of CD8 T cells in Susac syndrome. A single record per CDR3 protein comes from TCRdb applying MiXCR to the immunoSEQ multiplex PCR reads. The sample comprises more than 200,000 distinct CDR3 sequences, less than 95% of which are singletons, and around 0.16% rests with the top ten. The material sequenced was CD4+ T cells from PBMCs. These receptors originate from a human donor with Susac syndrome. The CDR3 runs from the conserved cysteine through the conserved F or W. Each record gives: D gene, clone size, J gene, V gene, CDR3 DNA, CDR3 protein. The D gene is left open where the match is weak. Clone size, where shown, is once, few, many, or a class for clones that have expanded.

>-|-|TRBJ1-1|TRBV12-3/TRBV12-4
TGTGCCAGCAGTGTTGACGTAGCCATGAACACTGAAGCTTTCTTT
CASSVDVAMNTEAFF
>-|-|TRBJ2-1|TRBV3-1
TGTGCCAGCAGCCGGGGGGGCCCAAGCTCCTACAATGAGCAGTTCTTC
CASSRGGPSSYNEQFF
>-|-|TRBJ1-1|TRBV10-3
TGTGCCATCAGAAGAGAGTTCAACACTGAAGCTTTCTTT
CAIRREFNTEAFF
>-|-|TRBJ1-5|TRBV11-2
TGTGCCAGCAGCTTAGATGGGTATCAGCCCCAGCATTTT
CASSLDGYQPQHF
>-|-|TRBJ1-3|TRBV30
TGTGCCTGGAGTGCGAGGGAAGATCTATATTTT
CAWSAREDLYF
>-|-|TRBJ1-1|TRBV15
TGTGCCACCAGCAGAGATGCGTGGGGCGGTCCGGACACTGAAGCTTTCTTT
CATSRDAWGGPDTEAFF
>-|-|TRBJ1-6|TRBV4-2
TGTGCCAGCAGCCGGCAACAGGGAGGGTCACCCCTCCACTTT
CASSRQQGGSPLHF
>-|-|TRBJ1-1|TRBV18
TGTGCCAGCTCGGGAGGGTTGAACACTGAAGCTTTCTTT
CASSGGLNTEAFF
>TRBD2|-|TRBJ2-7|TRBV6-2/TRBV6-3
TGTGCCAGCAGCCGGAGCGGGGGCCCTGGGGAGCAGTACTTC
CASSRSGGPGEQYF
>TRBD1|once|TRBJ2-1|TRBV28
TGTGCCAGCAGTGCCGGGACAGGGGGTATATACAATGAGCAGTTCTTC
CASSAGTGGIYNEQFF
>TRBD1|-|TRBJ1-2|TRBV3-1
TGTGCCAGCAGAGGACAGGGCTTGTTCTATGGCTACACCTTC
CASRGQGLFYGYTF
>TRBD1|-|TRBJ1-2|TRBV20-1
TGCAGTGCTAGTCCAACCCAGGGGGCCCGCAACTATGGCTACACCTTC
CSASPTQGARNYGYTF
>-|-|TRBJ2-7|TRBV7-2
TGTGCCAGCAGCTTGAAGGGGGGCTCCTACGAGCAGTACTTC
CASSLKGGSYEQYF
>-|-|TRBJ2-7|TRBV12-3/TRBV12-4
TGTGCCAGTTCCTCCGACCGGGACCGCTGGAGTCAGTACTTC
CASSSDRDRWSQYF
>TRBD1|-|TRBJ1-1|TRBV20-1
TGCAGTGCTACCCCTGCGGACAGGGTTAGCACTGAAGCTTTCTTT
CSATPADRVSTEAFF
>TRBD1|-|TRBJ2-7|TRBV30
TGTGCCTGGACCGACAGGGGGAACTACGAGCAGTACTTC
CAWTDRGNYEQYF
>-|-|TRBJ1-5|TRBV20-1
TGCAGTGCTAGTTGGGGTACCGACCAGCCCCAGCATTTT
CSASWGTDQPQHF
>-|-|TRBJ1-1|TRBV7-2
TGTGCCAGCAGGGTCCTGGACGGGAGGAGGGCTTTCTTT
CASRVLDGRRAFF
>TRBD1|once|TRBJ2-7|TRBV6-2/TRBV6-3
TGTGCCAGCAGTTACCGGGACAGGGAGAACTACGAGCAGTACTTC
CASSYRDRENYEQYF
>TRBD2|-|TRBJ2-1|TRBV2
TGTGCCGGGAAAAGACTAGCGGGGGAAAATGAGCAGTTCTTC
CAGKRLAGENEQFF
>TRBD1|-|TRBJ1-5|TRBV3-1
TGTGCCAGCAGCCCTCAGGGGGCGGAACAGCCCCAGCATTTT
CASSPQGAEQPQHF
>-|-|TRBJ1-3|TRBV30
TGTGCCTGGAGTGCCCGGGTTAGGGGAAACACCATATATTTT
CAWSARVRGNTIYF
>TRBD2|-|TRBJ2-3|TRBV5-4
TGTGCCAGCAGCTTGGAAGGACTAGCGGGGCACGATACGCAGTATTTT
CASSLEGLAGHDTQYF
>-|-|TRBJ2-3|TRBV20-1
TGCAGTGCTAGAGGACTCGGCACAGATACGCAGTATTTT
CSARGLGTDTQYF
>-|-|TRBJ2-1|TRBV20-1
TGCAGTGCCACGGGCTCTAACTATAACAATGAGCAGTTCTTC
CSATGSNYNNEQFF
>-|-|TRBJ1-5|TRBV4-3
TGCGCCAGCAGCCAAGATCGGAGTTGGAGGGGCCGGGGCAATCAGCCCCAGCATTTT
CASSQDRSWRGRGNQPQHF
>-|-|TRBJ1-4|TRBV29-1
TGCAGCGCCGGGGCTACCACTAATGAAAAACTGTTTTTT
CSAGATTNEKLFF
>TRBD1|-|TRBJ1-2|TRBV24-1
TGTGCCACCAGTGATCCCGGGACAGGGGACACCTATGGCTACACCTTC
CATSDPGTGDTYGYTF
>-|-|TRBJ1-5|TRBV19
TGTGCCAGTAGTTTGCTACAGGGCCTTAGCAATCAGCCCCAGCATTTT
CASSLLQGLSNQPQHF
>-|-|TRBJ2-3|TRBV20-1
TGCAGTCACGCCCACCGGGACCAGGGAGATACGCAGTATTTT
CSHAHRDQGDTQYF
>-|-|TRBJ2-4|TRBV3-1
TGTGCCAGCAGCCAAGTACCGGAGGAGGACATTCAGTACTTC
CASSQVPEEDIQYF
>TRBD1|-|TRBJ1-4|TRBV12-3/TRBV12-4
TGTGCCAGCATTCCCCCGACAGGGCGGAGAGGAAAACTGTTTTTT
CASIPPTGRRGKLFF
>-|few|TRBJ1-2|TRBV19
TGTGCCAGTAGTTCGACAGAGAGGGGCTATGGCTACACCTTC
CASSSTERGYGYTF
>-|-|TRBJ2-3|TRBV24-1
TGTGCCACCAGTGTAGGGTTGGACACAGATACGCAGTATTTT
CATSVGLDTDTQYF
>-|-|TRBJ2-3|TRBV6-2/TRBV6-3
TGTGCCAGCATGAAGGTCGATACGCAGTATTTT
CASMKVDTQYF
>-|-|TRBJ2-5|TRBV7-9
TGTGCCAGCAGCTTAGGCCGGGACCGTCTCCTCCAAGAGACCCAGTACTTC
CASSLGRDRLLQETQYF
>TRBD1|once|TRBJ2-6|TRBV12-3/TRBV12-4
TGTGCCAGCAGTTTAGTAGGGACAGGGTTGAGCTCTGGGGCCAACGTCCTGACTTTC
CASSLVGTGLSSGANVLTF
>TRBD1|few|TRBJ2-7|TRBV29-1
TGCAGCGCTGTAAGGGGGCCTGTCTACGAGCAGTACTTC
CSAVRGPVYEQYF
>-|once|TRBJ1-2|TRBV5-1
TGCGCCAGCATGTCGGCCGGGGGCGGCTACACCTTC
CASMSAGGGYTF
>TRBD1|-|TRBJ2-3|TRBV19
TGTGCCACTAACCCCGACAGGGCGGGCACAGATACGCAGTATTTT
CATNPDRAGTDTQYF
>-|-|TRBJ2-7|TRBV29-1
TGCAGCGGGAAGACAGGCTACGAGCAGTACTTC
CSGKTGYEQYF
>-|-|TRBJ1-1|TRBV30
TGTGCCTGGAGACTACAGGCAGACACTGAAGCTTTCTTT
CAWRLQADTEAFF
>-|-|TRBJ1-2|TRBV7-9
TGTGCCAGCAGCCGGACAGTCGGCGTTAACTATGACTACACCTTC
CASSRTVGVNYDYTF
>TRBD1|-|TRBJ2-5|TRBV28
TGTGCCAGCAGCCTATTCTCAGGGGGCTCGGAGACCCAGTACTTC
CASSLFSGGSETQYF
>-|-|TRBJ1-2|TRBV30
TGTGCCTGGAGTAAGGGCAGGGTCCCATACGGCTACACCTTC
CAWSKGRVPYGYTF
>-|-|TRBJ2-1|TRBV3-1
TGTGCCAGCAGCCTGGACAGTGGGCAGTTCTTC
CASSLDSGQFF
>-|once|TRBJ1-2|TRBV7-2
TGTGCCAGCAGCTTAGACGACGGACAGTATGGCTACACCTTC
CASSLDDGQYGYTF
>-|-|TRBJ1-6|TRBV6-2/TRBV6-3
TGTGCCAGCAGTTACTCTGGAGGGAGAAATTCACCCCTCCACTTT
CASSYSGGRNSPLHF
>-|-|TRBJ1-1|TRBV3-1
TGTGCCAGCAGCCCCCTACGGACAGACTGGAACACTGAAGCTTTCTTT
CASSPLRTDWNTEAFF
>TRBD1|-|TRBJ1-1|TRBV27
TGTGCCAGCAGTTTATCGACAGGGGGAAACACTGAAGCTTTCTTT
CASSLSTGGNTEAFF
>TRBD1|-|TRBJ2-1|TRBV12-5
TGTGCTAGTGGAGACCAGGGGGCATACAATGAGCAGTTCTTC
CASGDQGAYNEQFF
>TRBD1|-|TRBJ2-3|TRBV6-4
TGTGCCAGCAGCGAGGGGACAGGGGGCGGCACAGATACGCAGTATTTT
CASSEGTGGGTDTQYF